One TCR beta chain is described in this entry. The source of the sample is a study of control samples from healthy donors and cancer patients. Libraries were prepared by immunoSEQ multiplex PCR; TCRdb keeps only in-frame clonotypes and omits some of them. Here the sample spans about 170,000 clones, 90% to 95% being singletons. The TCR comes from a woman aged 55-69 years in good health. The sequenced sample was blood.

In DNA form, the CDR3 reads TGTGCCAGCAGCCACAATCTCGTGACAGGGTCGGATGGCTACACCTTC. Protein product: CASSHNLVTGSDGYTF. The rearrangement uses TRBV3-1 (or the pseudogene TRBV3-2) and TRBJ1-2; 7 bases line up with TRBD1. Germline values: CDR1 LGHDT, CDR2 YNNKEL (reference sequence). This CDR3 is 16 amino acids long. V lost 3 bases, J lost 6 bases, and 13 bases stayed unmatched.